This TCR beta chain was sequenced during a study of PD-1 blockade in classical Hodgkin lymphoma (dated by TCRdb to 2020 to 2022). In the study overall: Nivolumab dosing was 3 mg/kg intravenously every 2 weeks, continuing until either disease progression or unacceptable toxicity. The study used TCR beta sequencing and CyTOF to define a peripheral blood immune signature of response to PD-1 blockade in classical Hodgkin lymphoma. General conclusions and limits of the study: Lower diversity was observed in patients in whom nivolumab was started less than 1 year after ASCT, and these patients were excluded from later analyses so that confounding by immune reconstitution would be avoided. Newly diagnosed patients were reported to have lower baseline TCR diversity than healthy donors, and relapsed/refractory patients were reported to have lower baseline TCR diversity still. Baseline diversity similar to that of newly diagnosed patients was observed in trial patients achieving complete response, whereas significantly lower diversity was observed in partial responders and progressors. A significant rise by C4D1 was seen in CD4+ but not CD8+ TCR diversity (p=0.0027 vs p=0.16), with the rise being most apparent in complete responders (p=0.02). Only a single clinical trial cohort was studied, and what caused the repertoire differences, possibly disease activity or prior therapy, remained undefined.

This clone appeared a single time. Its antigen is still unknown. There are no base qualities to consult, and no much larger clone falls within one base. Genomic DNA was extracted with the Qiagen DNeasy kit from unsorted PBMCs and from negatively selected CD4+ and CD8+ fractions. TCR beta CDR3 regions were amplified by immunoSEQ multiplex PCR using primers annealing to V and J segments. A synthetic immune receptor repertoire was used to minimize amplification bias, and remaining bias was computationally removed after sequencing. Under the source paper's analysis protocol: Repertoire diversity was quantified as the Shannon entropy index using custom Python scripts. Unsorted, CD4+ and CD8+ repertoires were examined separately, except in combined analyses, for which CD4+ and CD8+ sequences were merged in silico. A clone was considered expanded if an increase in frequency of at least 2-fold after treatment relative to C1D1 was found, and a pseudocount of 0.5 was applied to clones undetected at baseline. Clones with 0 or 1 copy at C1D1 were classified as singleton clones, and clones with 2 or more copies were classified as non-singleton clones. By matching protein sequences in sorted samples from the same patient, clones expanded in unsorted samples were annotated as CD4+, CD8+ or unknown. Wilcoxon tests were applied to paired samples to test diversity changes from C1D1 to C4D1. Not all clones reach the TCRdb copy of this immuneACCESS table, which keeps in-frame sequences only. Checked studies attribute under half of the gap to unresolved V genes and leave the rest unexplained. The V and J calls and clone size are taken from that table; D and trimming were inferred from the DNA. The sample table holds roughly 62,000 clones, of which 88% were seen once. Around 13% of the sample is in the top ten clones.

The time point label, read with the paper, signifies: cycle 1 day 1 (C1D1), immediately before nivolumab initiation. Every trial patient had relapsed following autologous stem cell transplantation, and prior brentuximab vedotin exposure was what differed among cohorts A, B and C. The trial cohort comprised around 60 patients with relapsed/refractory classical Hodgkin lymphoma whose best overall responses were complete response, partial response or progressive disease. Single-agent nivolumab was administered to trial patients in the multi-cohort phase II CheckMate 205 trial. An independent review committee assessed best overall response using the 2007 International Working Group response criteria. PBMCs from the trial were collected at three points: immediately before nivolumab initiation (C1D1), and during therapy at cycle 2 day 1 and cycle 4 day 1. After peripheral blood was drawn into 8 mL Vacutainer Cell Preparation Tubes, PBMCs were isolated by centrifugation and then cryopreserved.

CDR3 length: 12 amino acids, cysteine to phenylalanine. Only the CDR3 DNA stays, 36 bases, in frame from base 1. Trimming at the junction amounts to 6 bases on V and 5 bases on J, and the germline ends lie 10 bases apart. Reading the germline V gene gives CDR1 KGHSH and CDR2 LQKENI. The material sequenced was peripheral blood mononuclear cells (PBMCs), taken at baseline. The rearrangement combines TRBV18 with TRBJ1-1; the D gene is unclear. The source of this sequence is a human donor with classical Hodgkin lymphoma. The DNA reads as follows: TGTGCCAGCTCGCCGGGAGCAACTGAAGCTTTCTTT. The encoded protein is CASSPGATEAFF.